This T cell receptor (beta chain) originates from a study of molecular identifiers for immune sequencing clone quantification. The authors sorted naive CD8 T cells as CD8+CD4-CCR7+CD45RA+. This clonotype was detected ten times or more. In TCRdb, the PCR reads were re-called with MiXCR into one record per CDR3 protein. Among 60,000 to 80,000 distinct CDR3 sequences listed, less than 20% were seen once. Germline V gives CDR1 SEHNR, CDR2 FQNEAQ (reference sequence). The CDR3 covers 16 residues. Trimming removed 3 bases from V and 6 bases from J, with 18 bases in between. This sequence originates from a human donor in good health. Some libraries in this study had Jurkat cell RNA spiked in. The V gene is TRBV7-9, the J gene TRBJ2-1; TRBD1 or TRBD2 may be the D gene (6 bases each). Sequenced material: naive CD8+ T cells from blood, with Jurkat cell RNA spiked in. Sample subset: FACS-sorted CD8+CD4-CCR7+CD45RA+ naive T cells. CDR3 DNA: TGTGCCAGCAGCTTCCACATAGGCGGGACAACCAATGAGCAGTTCTTC. Its protein product is CASSFHIGGTTNEQFF.